Below, one TCR beta chain is given with its context. Its antigen is as yet unknown. The data belong to a study of CD8+ T cells in alopecia areata. Study-level results: Tofacitinib significantly decreased scalp clonality and expanded CD8+ clones among top 100. Just one nonresponder means the tie between baseline CD8+ expansion and response stays uncertain. While patients received tofacitinib, many expanded lesional clones remained present in scalp and blood.

As to treatment: oral pan-JAK inhibitor, 5-10 mg twice daily. Sequencing templates came from extracted RNA that was reverse transcribed into cDNA. TCRdb keeps only in-frame clones here, not all; method: immunoSEQ multiplex PCR. In the table there are around 100,000 clones, over 70% of which are singletons. Germline V CDR1 and CDR2: SGHRS, YFSETQ. The CDR3 covers 12 residues. The ends were cut back, 4 bases at V and 2 bases at J, with 7 bases in the middle. This chain uses TRBV5-1 with TRBJ2-7, with D tentatively TRBD1 (5 bases). The source was CD8+ T cells sorted from blood, collected around week 46, from a patient treated with tofacitinib. The receptor comes from a human donor with alopecia areata. In DNA form, the CDR3 reads TGCGCCAGCAGCGTGGACACCTACGAGCAGTACTTC. This translates into CASSVDTYEQYF.